The rows below give T cell receptor beta chains drawn from one sample of a study of T cells after yellow fever vaccination. Each CDR3 protein gets one entry after TCRdb re-called the 5' RACE reads with MiXCR. The sample lists under 300,000 distinct CDR3 sequences, 5.5% to 8.5% occurring once. The specimen comprised CD4+ T cells sorted from PBMCs, sampled on the day of the yellow fever booster vaccination. Every receptor here comes from a man aged 25-45 years who received the YFV17D yellow fever vaccine. Both conserved end residues are part of each CDR3. D genes are given only for firm matches. A row's size may be missing; if present it is once, few, many or a size class.

. . TRBJ2-7 TRBV20-1 TGCAGTGCTAGGTCTACAGGGTACTACGAGCAGTACTTC CSARSTGYYEQYF
few . TRBJ2-7 TRBV10-1 TGCGCCAGCAGTGGATCCTGGCAGTACTTC CASSGSWQYF
few . TRBJ1-2 TRBV28 TGTGCCAGCAGTTTAGAAACCGGACACTATGGCTACACCTTC CASSLETGHYGYTF
. . TRBJ1-3 TRBV15 TGTGCCACCAGCGGTAGACAGGCTGGAAACACCATATATTTT CATSGRQAGNTIYF
many TRBD2 TRBJ2-1 TRBV7-2 TGTGCCAGCAGCTTAACTAGCGGGGACAATGAGCAGTTCTTC CASSLTSGDNEQFF
many TRBD2 TRBJ2-1 TRBV20-1 TGCAGTGCTAGTCGAACTAGCGGGAGTGGAAATGAGCAGTTCTTC CSASRTSGSGNEQFF
many . TRBJ2-6 TRBV4-3 TGCGCCAGCAGCCCCACGAGCCCCTCTGGGGCCAACGTCCTGACTTTC CASSPTSPSGANVLTF
few TRBD2 TRBJ2-1 TRBV7-9 TGTGCCAGCAGCCCGCCTAGCGGGAGGGCCGGGAATGAGCAGTTCTTC CASSPPSGRAGNEQFF
many TRBD2 TRBJ2-3 TRBV7-2 TGTGCCAGCAGCCTAGGACTAGCGGGAGGACCGGGTACGCAGTATTTT CASSLGLAGGPGTQYF
many . TRBJ2-5 TRBV12-3/TRBV12-4 TGTGCCAGCAGTTCTCAGGTGGAGACCCAGTACTTC CASSSQVETQYF
. . TRBJ1-1 TRBV20-1 TGCAGTGCTAGACCCTGGACAATCTATCCCATGAACACTGAAGCTTTCTTT CSARPWTIYPMNTEAFF
many TRBD2 TRBJ2-5 TRBV14 TGTGCCAGCAGCCAAGGACTAGCGGGAGTGGAGACCCAGTACTTC CASSQGLAGVETQYF
many TRBD1 TRBJ2-1 TRBV14 TGTGCCAGCAGCCAAGGCCGGACAGGGACTTTAGGGCAGTTCTTC CASSQGRTGTLGQFF
. . TRBJ2-7 TRBV11-2 . CASKVGPGYEQYF
few TRBD2 TRBJ2-5 TRBV29-1 TGCAGCGCCCTGGTGGGGGGGAGTGAGACCCAGTACTTC CSALVGGSETQYF
few . TRBJ1-1 TRBV6-5 TGTGCCAGCAGTTATGGATTACGGAACACTGAAGCTTTCTTT CASSYGLRNTEAFF
. . TRBJ2-1 TRBV5-6 TGTGCCAGCAGCCGACGGACCCGGGGACAAGGGCAGTTCTTC CASSRRTRGQGQFF
. . TRBJ2-1 TRBV27 TGTGCCAGCAGTTTGTCGACAGCACCCTACAATGAGCAGTTCTTC CASSLSTAPYNEQFF
many . TRBJ2-1 TRBV7-2 TGTGCCAGCAGCTTAAATTTAGGGACTCCCTCGGTTGAGCAGTTCTTC CASSLNLGTPSVEQFF
few . TRBJ2-3 TRBV20-1 TGCAGTGCTAAATTCGAGGTCGATACGCAGTATTTT CSAKFEVDTQYF